Presented here are 14 T cell receptor beta chains from one specimen sequenced in a study of blood T cell repertoires in COVID-19. The method was immunoSEQ multiplex PCR; TCRdb's version includes in-frame clones alone and lacks a portion of them. In the table there are about 350,000 clones, more than 70% of which are singletons. The sample was peripheral blood. These receptors came from a woman between 65 and 79 years old with COVID-19, enrolled during active disease.

A few counts support this clone. This chain joins TRBV6-2 or TRBV6-3 and TRBJ2-7; TRBD2 might be the D (6 bases). CDR1 and CDR2 (germline): MNHEY, SVGEGT. The V gene lost 6 bases and the J gene lost 7 bases, with 13 bases spanning the gap. The CDR3 consists of 12 residues. The CDR3 reads CASSPTRREQYF. Written as DNA, the CDR3 is TGTGCCAGCAGCCCGACTAGGAGGGAGCAGTACTTC.

This chain links TRBV12-3 or TRBV12-4 with TRBJ1-2; no clear D. The CDR3 consists of 11 residues. V was shortened by 3 bases and J by 7 bases, with 6 bases between the two germline ends. CDR3 protein: CASSFGFGYTF. CDR3 in DNA: TGTGCCAGCAGTTTCGGGTTTGGCTACACCTTC.

This clone has a single count. The V call is TRBV10-3, the J call TRBJ1-1, with no clear D. Trimming cost V 0 bases and J 8 bases, with 4 bases left between them. CDR3 length equals 11 residues. Germline assignment: CDR1 ENHRY and CDR2 SYGVKD. The CDR3 nucleotides are TGTGCCATCAGTGAGTCCGTGGAAGCTTTCTTT. It translates to CAISESVEAFF.

V gene TRBV7-3 combines with J gene TRBJ1-1; D perhaps matches TRBD1 (5 bases). CDR3 size: 12 residues. Per germline, CDR1 SGHTA and CDR2 FQGTGA. Deletions cut 2 bases from V and 8 bases from J, with 9 bases between. The CDR3 loop reads CASSLGQGEAFF. CDR3 nucleotides: TGTGCCAGCAGCTTAGGACAAGGAGAAGCTTTCTTT.

This clone was detected only a few times. CDR3 amino acids: CASSVNRVESAYNSPLHF. DNA for the CDR3: TGTGCCAGTTCAGTTAACAGGGTAGAGAGCGCCTATAATTCACCCCTCCACTTT. This chain uses TRBV28 with TRBJ1-6; a weak D match, TRBD1 (6 bases). The V and J ends lost 9 bases and 2 bases respectively, with 23 bases between them. Germline V gives CDR1 MDHEN, CDR2 SYDVKM. This CDR3 contains 18 residues. Supplemented by reference TRBV28 and TRBJ1-6, the full variable domain reads DVKVTQSSRYLVKRTGEKVFLECVQDMDHENMFWYRQDPGLGLRLIYFSYDVKMKEKGDIPEGYSVSREKKERFSLILESASTNQTSMYLCASSVNRVESAYNSPLHFGNGTRLTVT.

This clone is a singleton in its sample. The chain carries TRBV10-3 and TRBJ2-5; D gene uncertain. Germline V gene data show CDR1 as ENHRY and CDR2 as SYGVKD. V lost 6 bases to trimming and J lost 1 base, with 9 bases between them. The CDR3 has 13 residues. CDR3 nucleotide sequence: TGTGCCATCAGGAGAGGCTCCCAAGAGACCCAGTACTTC. Its protein is CAIRRGSQETQYF.

The chain links TRBV9 to TRBJ1-1, with D tentatively TRBD1 (5 bases). The CDR3 is 15 residues long. The V and J ends lost 0 bases and 2 bases respectively, with 11 bases between them. Germline V gene lookup returns CDR1 SGDLS and CDR2 YYNGEE. CDR3 region: CASSVGGRVNTEAFF. The CDR3 DNA sequence: TGTGCCAGCAGCGTAGGGGGCAGGGTTAACACTGAAGCTTTCTTT.

The chain couples TRBV4-1 to TRBJ1-4; D gene unclear. The V gene lost 1 base and the J gene lost 8 bases, with 17 bases spanning the gap. The CDR3 is made up of 16 amino acids. Germline assignment: CDR1 MGHRA and CDR2 YSYEKL. The CDR3 nucleotides are TGCGCCAGCAGCCAAGGAAGTTCGGGAAACGGGGAAAAACTGTTTTTT. As protein: CASSQGSSGNGEKLFF.

The V call is TRBV30, the J call TRBJ2-2, with D unclear. The germline gives CDR1 GTSNPN, CDR2 SVGIG (reference sequence). CDR3 length: 13 residues. Trimming shortened V by 8 bases and J by 2 bases, and 12 bases separated the two germline ends. Written as DNA, the CDR3 is TGTGCCGTGCGGAACTTCAACACCGGGGAGCTGTTTTTT. This gives the protein CAVRNFNTGELFF. Supplemented by reference TRBV30 and TRBJ2-2, the full variable domain reads SQTIHQWPATLVQPVGSPLSLECTVEGTSNPNLYWYRQAAGRGLQLLFYSVGIGQISSEVPQNLSASRPQDRQFILSSKKLLLSDSGFYLCAVRNFNTGELFFGEGSRLTVL.

This clone was detected ten times or more. V is TRBV9 and J is TRBJ2-2, with 8 bases fitting TRBD2. Germline assignment: CDR1 SGDLS and CDR2 YYNGEE. Losses at the gene ends were 4 bases for V and 1 base for J; bases not matched to a gene: 9. This CDR3 contains 17 residues. The CDR3 spells CASSHGRVAGNTGELFF. The DNA for the CDR3 is TGTGCCAGCAGCCACGGGAGGGTAGCGGGGAACACCGGGGAGCTGTTTTTT.

The chain employs TRBV5-8 and TRBJ1-4; no clear D. CDR1 and CDR2 (germline): SGHTS, YDEGEE. This CDR3 is built from 15 residues. Trimming stripped 0 bases from V and 8 bases from J, with 14 bases between. The CDR3 spells CASSLAGSLGEKLFF. CDR3 nucleotide sequence: TGTGCCAGCAGCTTGGCCGGGTCGCTTGGCGAAAAACTGTTTTTT.

This chain uses TRBV27 with TRBJ1-4; TRBD1 aligns across 8 bases. Looked up from germline, CDR1 is MNHEY and CDR2 is SMNVEV (reference sequence). V shed 2 bases and J 4 bases; nucleotides not matched to a gene: 6. The CDR3 is 16 residues long. The CDR3 here is CASSLGQGGLNEKLFF. Written as DNA, the CDR3 is TGTGCCAGCAGTTTAGGACAGGGAGGCCTTAATGAAAAACTGTTTTTT.

The V call is TRBV30, the J call TRBJ1-3; D is unresolved. This CDR3 is built from 13 residues. The V end lost 3 bases, the J end lost 1 base, and 7 bases lay between the germline ends. Germline loops: CDR1 GTSNPN, CDR2 SVGIG (reference sequence). CDR3 region: CAWSGQSGNTIYF. The DNA of the CDR3 is TGTGCCTGGAGCGGTCAATCTGGAAACACCATATATTTT.

This clone was seen only once. The chain combines TRBV6-5 with TRBJ1-1; 7 positions match TRBD1. The CDR3 loop spans 15 amino acids. Germline V gene sequence: CDR1 MNHEY, CDR2 SVGAGI. V trimming: 6 bases; J trimming: 2 bases; junction bases outside the gene matches: 9. For the CDR3, the DNA is TGTGCCAGCAGCCTACAGGGGTTAGGAAACACTGAAGCTTTCTTT. Translation: CASSLQGLGNTEAFF.